One and the same sample provided the 10 T cell receptor beta chains below, sequenced in a study of cytomegalovirus exposure and HLA in healthy donors. PCR primers comprised 60 Vbeta and 13 Jbeta primers. Produced via immunoSEQ multiplex PCR; TCRdb's table is partial and in-frame only. The sample lists fewer than 200,000 clones; 75% to 80% were seen once. Sequencing was done on a sample of PBMCs. These receptors were taken from a female donor in good health and CMV-seronegative.

This chain uses TRBV28 with TRBJ2-2; D gene ambiguous. CDR1 is MDHEN and CDR2 is SYDVKM in the germline V gene. This CDR3 spans 13 amino acids. V lost 5 bases and J lost 6, with 10 bases in between. The CDR3 sequence: CASSLAVAGELFF. The CDR3 region has the DNA TGTGCCAGCAGTCTGGCGGTAGCCGGGGAGCTGTTTTTT.

This chain uses TRBV5-4 with TRBJ2-7, with 7 bases fitting TRBD2. Germline CDR1 and CDR2: SGHNT and YYREEE (reference sequence). With 4 bases clipped from V and 4 bases from J, the junction kept 14 bases outside the gene matches. The CDR3 extends over 16 amino acids. CDR3 bases: TGTGCCAGCAGCATAAACGGGGGGAATAGTTGGTACGAGCAGTACTTC. It translates to CASSINGGNSWYEQYF. Filled out from reference TRBV5-4 and TRBJ2-7, the complete variable domain reads ETGVTQSPTHLIKTRGQQVTLRCSSQSGHNTVSWYQQALGQGPQFIFQYYREEENGRGNFPPRFSGLQFPNYSSELNVNALELDDSALYLCASSINGGNSWYEQYFGPGTRLTVT.

In its sample, this clone was seen once. The V call is TRBV5-1, the J call TRBJ2-1; D might be TRBD1 (7 bases). The V end lost 4 bases, the J end lost 1 base, and 21 bases lay between the germline ends. Germline V gene data show CDR1 as SGHRS and CDR2 as YFSETQ. This CDR3 spans 18 amino acids. CDR3 region: CASSTGPTGAGSYNEQFF. CDR3 bases: TGCGCCAGCAGCACGGGTCCTACAGGGGCGGGGTCCTACAATGAGCAGTTCTTC.

The chain combines TRBV28 with TRBJ1-1; 8 bases align to TRBD1. The CDR3 runs 18 residues. The trim removed 3 bases at V and 11 bases at J, leaving 23 bases unmatched. The V gene's germline CDR1 is MDHEN and CDR2 SYDVKM. For the CDR3, the DNA is TGTGCCAGCAGTTTGGGCGGCCGTCTGGGGGTAAATACAGGGGGGGCTTTCTTT. This gives the protein CASSLGGRLGVNTGGAFF.

In this sample, this clone turned up once. The chain couples TRBV18 to TRBJ1-2, with 7 bases that match TRBD1. Germline V gene data show CDR1 as KGHSH and CDR2 as LQKENI. The length of the CDR3 is 13 residues. V lost 4 bases and J lost 6; bases outside the gene matches: 5. The CDR3 region is CASSLNQGDGYTF. For the CDR3, the DNA is TGTGCCAGCTCACTAAATCAGGGGGATGGCTACACCTTC. Full variable domain (remainder filled in from reference TRBV18 and TRBJ1-2): NAGVMQNPRHLVRRRGQEARLRCSPMKGHSHVYWYRQLPEEGLKFMVYLQKENIIDESGMPKERFSAEFPKEGPSILRIQQVVRGDSAAYFCASSLNQGDGYTFGSGTRLTVV.

This chain joins TRBV7-8 and TRBJ2-3, with 7 bases that match TRBD2. V shed 2 bases, J shed 4 bases, and the junction held 12 bases outside the gene matches. CDR3 size: 17 residues. The germline V gene has CDR1 SGHVS and CDR2 FQNEAQ. CDR3 DNA sequence: TGTGCCAGCAGCTTAAAGTTTCTAGCGGAAACAGCAGATACGCAGTATTTT. As protein: CASSLKFLAETADTQYF.

J is TRBJ1-2 and V is TRBV5-4; possibly TRBD1 for D (5 bases). CDR3 size: 14 residues. CDR1 is SGHNT, CDR2 YYREEE, per germline (reference sequence). Trimming stripped 1 base from V and 2 bases from J, with 9 bases between. The CDR3 nucleotides read TGTGCCAGCAGCTTGCAGGGTATGAACTATGGCTACACCTTC. Protein: CASSLQGMNYGYTF.

The chain has TRBV9 and TRBJ1-3, with 8 bases matching TRBD1. CDR3 length equals 15 residues. Germline CDR1 and CDR2: SGDLS and YYNGEE. Germline trimming cut 1 base from V and 4 bases from J; bases unmatched to any gene: 4. The CDR3 loop is CASSVTDRGGNTIYF. CDR3 DNA sequence: TGTGCCAGCAGCGTAACTGACAGGGGCGGAAACACCATATATTTT.

This sequence joins TRBV28 and TRBJ2-2; D not certain. The V end lost 5 bases, the J end lost 2 bases, and 9 bases lay between the germline ends. The CDR3 is 14 amino acids. CDR1 is MDHEN and CDR2 is SYDVKM in the germline V gene. DNA of the CDR3: TGTGCCAGCAGTGATTTAGCTAACACCGGGGAGCTGTTTTTT. Translation gives CASSDLANTGELFF.

V gene TRBV27 combines with J gene TRBJ1-1; TRBD1 agrees at 7 bases. The V gene's germline CDR1 is MNHEY and CDR2 SMNVEV (reference sequence). J gave up 5 bases and V 5 bases, and 8 bases lay outside the gene matches. CDR3 length: 14 amino acids. The DNA for the CDR3 is TGTGCCAGCAGTCAACAGGGGAGAAAGACTGAAGCTTTCTTT. Translating gives CASSQQGRKTEAFF.